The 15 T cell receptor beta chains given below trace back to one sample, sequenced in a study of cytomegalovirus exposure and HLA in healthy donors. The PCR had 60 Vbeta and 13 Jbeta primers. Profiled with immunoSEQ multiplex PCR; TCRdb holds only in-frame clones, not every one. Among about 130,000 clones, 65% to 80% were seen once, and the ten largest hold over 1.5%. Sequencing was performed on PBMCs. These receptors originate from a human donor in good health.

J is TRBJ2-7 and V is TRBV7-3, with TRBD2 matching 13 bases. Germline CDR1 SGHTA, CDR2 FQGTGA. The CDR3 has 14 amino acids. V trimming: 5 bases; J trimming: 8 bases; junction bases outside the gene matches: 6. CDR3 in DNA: TGTGCCAGCAGCCCCGGACTAGCGGGAGCCCAGCAGTACTTC. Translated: CASSPGLAGAQQYF.

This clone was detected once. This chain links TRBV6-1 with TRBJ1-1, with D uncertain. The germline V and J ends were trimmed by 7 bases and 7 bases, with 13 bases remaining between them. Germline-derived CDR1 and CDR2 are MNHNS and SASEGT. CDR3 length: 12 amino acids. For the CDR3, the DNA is TGTGCCAGCACGGTTACTCGAGGTGAAGCTTTCTTT. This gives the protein CASTVTRGEAFF.

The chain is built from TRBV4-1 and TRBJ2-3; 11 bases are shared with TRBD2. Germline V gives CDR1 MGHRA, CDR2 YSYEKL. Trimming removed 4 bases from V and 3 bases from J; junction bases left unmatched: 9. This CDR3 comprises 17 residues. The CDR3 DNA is TGCGCCAGCAGCCTAGGAGACTGGACTAGCGGGACAGATACGCAGTATTTT. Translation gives CASSLGDWTSGTDTQYF.

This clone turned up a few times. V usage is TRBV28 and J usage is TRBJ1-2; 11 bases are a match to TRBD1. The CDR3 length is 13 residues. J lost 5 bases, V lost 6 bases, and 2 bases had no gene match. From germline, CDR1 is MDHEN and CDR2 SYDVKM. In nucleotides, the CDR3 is TGTGCCAGCAGAAGGGACAGGGGGTATGGCTACACCTTC. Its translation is CASRRDRGYGYTF.

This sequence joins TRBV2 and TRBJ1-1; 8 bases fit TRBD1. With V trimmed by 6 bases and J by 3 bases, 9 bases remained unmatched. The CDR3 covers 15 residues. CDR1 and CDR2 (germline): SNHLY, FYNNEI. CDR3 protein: CASRFPTGAHTEAFF. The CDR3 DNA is TGTGCCAGCAGGTTCCCGACAGGGGCGCACACTGAAGCTTTCTTT.

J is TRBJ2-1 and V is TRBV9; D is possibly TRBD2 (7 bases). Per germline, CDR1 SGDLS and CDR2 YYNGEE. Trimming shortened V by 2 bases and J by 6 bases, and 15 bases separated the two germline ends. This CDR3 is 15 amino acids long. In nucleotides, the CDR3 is TGTGCCAGCAGCGTGGGGGGGGCATTTTTCAATGAGCAGTTCTTC. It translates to CASSVGGAFFNEQFF.

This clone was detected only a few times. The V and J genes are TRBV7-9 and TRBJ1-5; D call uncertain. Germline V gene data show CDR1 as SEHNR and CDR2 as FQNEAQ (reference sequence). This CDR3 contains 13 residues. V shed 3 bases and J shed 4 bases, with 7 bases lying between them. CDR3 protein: CASSFEGNQPQHF. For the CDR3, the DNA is TGTGCCAGCAGCTTTGAGGGTAATCAGCCCCAGCATTTT.

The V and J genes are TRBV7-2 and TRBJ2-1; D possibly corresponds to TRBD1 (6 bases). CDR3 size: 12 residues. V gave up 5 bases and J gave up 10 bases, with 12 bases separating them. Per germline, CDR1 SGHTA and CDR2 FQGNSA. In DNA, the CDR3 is TGTGCCAGCAGCCCTACCGGGACAGAGCAGTTCTTC. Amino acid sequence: CASSPTGTEQFF.

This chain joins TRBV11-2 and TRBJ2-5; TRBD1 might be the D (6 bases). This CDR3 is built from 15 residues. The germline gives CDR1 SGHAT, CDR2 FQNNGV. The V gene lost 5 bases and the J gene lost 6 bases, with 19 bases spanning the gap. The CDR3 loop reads CASSPTSRGDKTQYF. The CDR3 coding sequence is TGTGCCAGCAGCCCTACCTCTAGAGGGGACAAGACCCAGTACTTC.

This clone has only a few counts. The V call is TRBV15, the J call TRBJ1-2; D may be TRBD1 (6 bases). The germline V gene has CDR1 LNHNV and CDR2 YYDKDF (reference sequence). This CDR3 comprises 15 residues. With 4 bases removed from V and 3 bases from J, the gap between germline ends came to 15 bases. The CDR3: CATSTRQAGDYGYTF. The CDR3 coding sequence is TGTGCCACCAGCACACGACAGGCGGGGGACTATGGCTACACCTTC.

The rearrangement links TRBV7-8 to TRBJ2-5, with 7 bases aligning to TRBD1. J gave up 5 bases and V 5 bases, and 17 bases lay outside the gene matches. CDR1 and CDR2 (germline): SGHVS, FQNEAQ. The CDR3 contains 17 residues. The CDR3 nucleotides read TGTGCCAGCAGCCTTCAGGGACAGTGGGGACGTCGGGAGACCCAGTACTTC. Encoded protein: CASSLQGQWGRRETQYF.

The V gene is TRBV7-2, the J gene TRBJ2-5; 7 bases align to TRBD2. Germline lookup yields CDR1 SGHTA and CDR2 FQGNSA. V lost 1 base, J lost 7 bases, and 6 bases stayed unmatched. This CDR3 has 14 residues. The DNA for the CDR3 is TGTGCCAGCAGCTTAGACGCGGGAGTGGGGACCCAGTACTTC. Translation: CASSLDAGVGTQYF.

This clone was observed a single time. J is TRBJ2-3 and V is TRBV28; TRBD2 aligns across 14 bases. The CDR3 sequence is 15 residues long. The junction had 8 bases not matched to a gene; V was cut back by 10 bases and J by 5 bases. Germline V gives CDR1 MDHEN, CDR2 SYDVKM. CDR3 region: CATRGLAGVVDTQYF. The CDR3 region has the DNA TGTGCCACCCGGGGACTAGCGGGAGTGGTAGATACGCAGTATTTT.

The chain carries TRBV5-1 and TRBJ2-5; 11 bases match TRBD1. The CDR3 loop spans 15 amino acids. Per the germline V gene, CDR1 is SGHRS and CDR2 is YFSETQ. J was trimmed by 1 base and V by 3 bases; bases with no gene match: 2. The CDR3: CASSWTGGGQETQYF. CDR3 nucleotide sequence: TGCGCCAGCAGCTGGACAGGGGGCGGCCAAGAGACCCAGTACTTC.

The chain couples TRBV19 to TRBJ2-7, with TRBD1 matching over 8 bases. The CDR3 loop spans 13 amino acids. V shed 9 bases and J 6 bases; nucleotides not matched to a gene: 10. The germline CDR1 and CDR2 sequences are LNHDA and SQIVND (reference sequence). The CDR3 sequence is CASQTGVDGEQYF. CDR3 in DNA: TGTGCCAGCCAGACAGGGGTGGATGGCGAGCAGTACTTC.